These 7 T cell receptor beta chains share one sample of origin, sequenced in a study of shared T cell receptors in the human thymus. Sequencing used immunoSEQ multiplex PCR; TCRdb keeps in-frame clones, though not all of them. The table shows about 660,000 clones, with around nine tenths occurring only once. A further study also used this sample, focusing on human thymus T cells.

Specimen: thymocytes. These receptors all come from a boy less than two years old with a congenital heart defect.

Worth noting for this clone: At the DNA level, this CDR3 is encoded by other sequences in the same sample as well. The V call is TRBV7-2, the J call TRBJ2-7; D remains unclear. Germline V lookup: CDR1 SGHTA, CDR2 FQGNSA. The CDR3 spans 11 residues. Trimming stripped 5 bases from V and 2 bases from J, with 4 bases between. In DNA, the CDR3 is TGTGCCAGCAGCGCAGCCTACGAGCAGTACTTC. It translates to CASSAAYEQYF.

The chain is built from TRBV5-5 and TRBJ2-7; the match to TRBD2 covers 11 bases. The CDR3 covers 16 residues. Germline V gives CDR1 SGHKS, CDR2 YYEKEE (reference sequence). Losses at the gene ends were 5 bases for V and 1 base for J; bases not matched to a gene: 8. The CDR3 region is CASRQLAGDPSYEQYF. In DNA form, the CDR3 reads TGTGCCAGCAGGCAACTAGCGGGAGACCCATCCTACGAGCAGTACTTC.

This chain connects TRBV11-3 to TRBJ2-5, with 8 bases that match TRBD2. The CDR3 contains 14 residues. CDR1 is SGHNT and CDR2 is YENEEA in the germline V gene. The J segment lost 4 bases and the V segment lost 5 bases, leaving 6 bases of the junction unmatched. The CDR3 region is CASSPGLEAETQYF. CDR3 nucleotides: TGTGCCAGCAGCCCGGGACTAGAGGCAGAGACCCAGTACTTC. Full variable domain (rest looked up from reference TRBV11-3 and TRBJ2-5): EAGVVQSPRYKIIEKKQPVAFWCNPISGHNTLYWYLQNLGQGPELLIRYENEEAVDDSQLPKDRFSAERLKGVDSTLKIQPAELGDSAVYLCASSPGLEAETQYFGPGTRLLVL.

V gene TRBV7-9 combines with J gene TRBJ2-7, with TRBD2 identical over 14 bases. The CDR3 runs 14 residues. Germline V lookup: CDR1 SEHNR, CDR2 FQNEAQ (reference sequence). The ends lost 5 bases at V and 11 bases at J; junction bases unmatched: 8. The CDR3, as DNA: TGTGCCAGCAGCATGGCCGGGACTAGCGGGAGAAAGTACTTC. This codes for CASSMAGTSGRKYF.

The rearrangement links TRBV6-1 to TRBJ2-5; D is possibly TRBD2 (5 bases). The CDR3 has 15 residues. Germline values: CDR1 MNHNS, CDR2 SASEGT. The V end lost 6 bases, the J end lost 4 bases, and 18 bases lay between the germline ends. Written as DNA, the CDR3 is TGTGCCAGCAGCCCGCGGGTCCCACCCGCAGAGACCCAGTACTTC. Its protein product is CASSPRVPPAETQYF.

J is TRBJ2-7 and V is TRBV5-1; 11 bases map to TRBD2. This CDR3 has 16 amino acids. V dropped 4 bases and J dropped 2; count of bases not matched to a gene: 8. Germline V CDR1 and CDR2: SGHRS, YFSETQ. CDR3 loop: CASSHPTSGSTYEQYF. As DNA, the CDR3 is TGCGCCAGCAGCCACCCCACTAGCGGGAGTACCTACGAGCAGTACTTC.

The rearrangement links TRBV5-1 to TRBJ2-7; the match to TRBD2 covers 10 bases. The V gene's germline CDR1 is SGHRS and CDR2 YFSETQ. With V trimmed by 3 bases and J by 1 base, 7 bases remained unmatched. The CDR3 spans 16 residues. The CDR3 loop is CASSSRSGRVSYEQYF. The DNA for the CDR3 is TGCGCCAGCAGCTCCCGGAGCGGGAGGGTTTCCTACGAGCAGTACTTC. The variable domain in full, with the rest retrieved from reference TRBV5-1 and TRBJ2-7, is KAGVTQTPRYLIKTRGQQVTLSCSPISGHRSVSWYQQTPGQGLQFLFEYFSETQRNKGNFPGRFSGRQFSNSRSEMNVSTLELGDSALYLCASSSRSGRVSYEQYFGPGTRLTVT.